This T cell receptor (beta chain) was captured in a study of T cells in Graves' hyperthyroidism and ophthalmopathy. CDR1 and CDR2 from the germline V gene are SGHTA and FQGNSA. The CDR3 spans 12 residues. V lost 5 bases, J lost 7 bases, and 11 bases lay in between. Regarding the study as a whole: Patients with ophthalmopathy were separated from those with stable hyperthyroidism by a 13 V-J model.

RNA transcripts were the template for amplifying TCR beta CDR3 regions. A set of HTBI primers served as the primers for a first-round RT-PCR of the TCR CDR3. TCRdb used MiXCR to reprocess the multiplex PCR reads, holding one entry per CDR3 protein. The data contain approximately 360,000 distinct CDR3 sequences, roughly 25% of them singletons. Worth noting for this clonotype: Its antigen is unidentified.

Diagnosis relied on clinical symptoms, serum thyroxine and TRAb, thyroid ultrasound and orbital computed tomography. The clonotype was recovered from a man in his forties or fifties with Graves' hyperthyroidism. This rearrangement joins TRBV7-2 to TRBJ2-5; D call uncertain. Sequences were obtained from blood. This CDR3 reads CASSPSFGTQYF. CDR3 sequence (DNA): TGTGCCAGCAGCCCCTCCTTCGGGACCCAGTACTTC.